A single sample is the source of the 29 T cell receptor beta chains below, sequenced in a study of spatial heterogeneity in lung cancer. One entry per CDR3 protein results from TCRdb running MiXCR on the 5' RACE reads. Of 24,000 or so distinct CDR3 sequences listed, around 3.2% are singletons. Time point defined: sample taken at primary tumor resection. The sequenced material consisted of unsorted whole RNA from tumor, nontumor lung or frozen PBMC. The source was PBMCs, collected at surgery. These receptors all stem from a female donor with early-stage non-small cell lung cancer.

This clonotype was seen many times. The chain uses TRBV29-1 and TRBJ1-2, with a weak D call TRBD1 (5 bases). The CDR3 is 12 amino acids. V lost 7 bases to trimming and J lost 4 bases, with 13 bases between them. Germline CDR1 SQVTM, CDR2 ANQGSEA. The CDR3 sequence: CSAYKGSYGYTF. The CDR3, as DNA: TGCAGCGCTTACAAGGGGAGCTATGGCTACACCTTC.

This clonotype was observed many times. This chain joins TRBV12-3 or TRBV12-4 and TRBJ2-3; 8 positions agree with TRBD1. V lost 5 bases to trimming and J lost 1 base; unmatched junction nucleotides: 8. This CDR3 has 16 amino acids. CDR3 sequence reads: CASSRTGGWGTDTQYF. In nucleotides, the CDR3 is TGTGCCAGCAGTCGAACAGGGGGTTGGGGCACAGATACGCAGTATTTT.

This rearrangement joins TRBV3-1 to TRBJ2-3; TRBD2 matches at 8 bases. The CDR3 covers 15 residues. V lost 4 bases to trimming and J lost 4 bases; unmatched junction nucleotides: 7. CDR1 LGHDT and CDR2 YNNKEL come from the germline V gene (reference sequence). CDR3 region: CASSRAGAGSDTQYF. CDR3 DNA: TGTGCCAGCAGCCGAGCGGGAGCGGGGTCAGATACGCAGTATTTT.

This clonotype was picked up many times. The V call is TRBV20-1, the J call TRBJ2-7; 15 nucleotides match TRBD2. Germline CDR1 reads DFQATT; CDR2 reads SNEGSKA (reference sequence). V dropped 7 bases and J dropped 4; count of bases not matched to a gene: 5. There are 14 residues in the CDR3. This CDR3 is CSVGTSGRIYEQYF. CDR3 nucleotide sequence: TGCAGTGTCGGGACTAGCGGGAGGATTTACGAGCAGTACTTC.

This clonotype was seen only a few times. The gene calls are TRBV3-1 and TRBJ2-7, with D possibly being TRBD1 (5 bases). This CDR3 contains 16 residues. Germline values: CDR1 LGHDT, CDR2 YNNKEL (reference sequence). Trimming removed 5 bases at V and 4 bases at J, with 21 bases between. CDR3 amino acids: CASSYTPGQIPYEQYF. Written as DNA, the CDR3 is TGTGCCAGCAGCTACACCCCCGGACAAATACCGTACGAGCAGTACTTC.

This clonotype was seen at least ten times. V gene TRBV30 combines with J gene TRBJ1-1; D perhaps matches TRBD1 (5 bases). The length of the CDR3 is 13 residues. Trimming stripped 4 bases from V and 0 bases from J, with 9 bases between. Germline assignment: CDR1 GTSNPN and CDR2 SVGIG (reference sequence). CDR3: CAWTMTVNTEAFF. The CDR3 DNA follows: TGTGCCTGGACGATGACAGTGAACACTGAAGCTTTCTTT. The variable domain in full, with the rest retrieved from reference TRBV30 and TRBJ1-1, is SQTIHQWPATLVQPVGSPLSLECTVEGTSNPNLYWYRQAAGRGLQLLFYSVGIGQISSEVPQNLSASRPQDRQFILSSKKLLLSDSGFYLCAWTMTVNTEAFFGQGTRLTVV.

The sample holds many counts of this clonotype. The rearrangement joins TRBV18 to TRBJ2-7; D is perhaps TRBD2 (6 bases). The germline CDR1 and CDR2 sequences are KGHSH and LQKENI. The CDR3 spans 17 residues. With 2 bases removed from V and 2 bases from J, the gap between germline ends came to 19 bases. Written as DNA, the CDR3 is TGTGCCAGCTCACCAAAGTTAAAACTAGCTGTTCCCTACGAGCAGTACTTC. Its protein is CASSPKLKLAVPYEQYF.

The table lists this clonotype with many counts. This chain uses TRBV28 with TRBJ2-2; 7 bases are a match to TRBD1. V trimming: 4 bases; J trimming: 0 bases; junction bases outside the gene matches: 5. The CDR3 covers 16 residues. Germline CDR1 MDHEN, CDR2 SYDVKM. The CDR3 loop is CASSSRTGTNTGELFF. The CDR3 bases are TGTGCCAGCAGTTCAAGGACAGGAACGAACACCGGGGAGCTGTTTTTT.

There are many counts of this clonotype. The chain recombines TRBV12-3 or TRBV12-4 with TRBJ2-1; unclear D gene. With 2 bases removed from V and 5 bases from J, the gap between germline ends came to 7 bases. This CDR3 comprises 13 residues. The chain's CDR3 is CASSLPLHNEQFF. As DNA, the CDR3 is TGTGCCAGCAGTTTACCTCTGCACAATGAGCAGTTCTTC.

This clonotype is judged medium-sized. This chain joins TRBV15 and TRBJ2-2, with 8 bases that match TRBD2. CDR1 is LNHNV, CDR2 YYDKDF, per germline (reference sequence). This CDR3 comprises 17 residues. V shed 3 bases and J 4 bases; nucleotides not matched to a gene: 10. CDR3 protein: CATSRPFPGLVTGELFF. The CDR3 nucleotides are TGTGCCACCAGCAGGCCTTTTCCGGGACTAGTCACCGGGGAGCTGTTTTTT.

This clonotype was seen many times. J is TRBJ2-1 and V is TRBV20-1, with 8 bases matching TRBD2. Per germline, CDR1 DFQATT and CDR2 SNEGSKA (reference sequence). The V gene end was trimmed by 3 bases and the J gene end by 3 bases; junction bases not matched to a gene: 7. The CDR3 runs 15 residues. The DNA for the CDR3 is TGCAGTGCTAGCAGCGGGAGCCATTACTACAATGAGCAGTTCTTC. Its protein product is CSASSGSHYYNEQFF.

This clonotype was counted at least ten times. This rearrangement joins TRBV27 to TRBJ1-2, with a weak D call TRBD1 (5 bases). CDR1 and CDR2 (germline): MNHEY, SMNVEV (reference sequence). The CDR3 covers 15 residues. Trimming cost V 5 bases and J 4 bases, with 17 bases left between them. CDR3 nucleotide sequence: TGTGCCAGCAGTACTCAGGAGGGGAGCGGCTATGGCTACACCTTC. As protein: CASSTQEGSGYGYTF.

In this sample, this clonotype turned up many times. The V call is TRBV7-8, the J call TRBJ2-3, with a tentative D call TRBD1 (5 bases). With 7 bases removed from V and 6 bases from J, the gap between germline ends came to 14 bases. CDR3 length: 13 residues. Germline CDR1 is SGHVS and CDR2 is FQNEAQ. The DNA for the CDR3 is TGTGCCAGCACCCCTGGGGCCGGGGATACGCAGTATTTT. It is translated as CASTPGAGDTQYF.

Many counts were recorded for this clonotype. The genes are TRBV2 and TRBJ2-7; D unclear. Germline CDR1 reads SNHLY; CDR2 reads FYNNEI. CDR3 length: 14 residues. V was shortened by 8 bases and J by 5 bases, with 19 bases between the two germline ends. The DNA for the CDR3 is TGTGCCAGCTCCCGGTTGACTCCTGGGGACGAGCAGTACTTC. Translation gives CASSRLTPGDEQYF.

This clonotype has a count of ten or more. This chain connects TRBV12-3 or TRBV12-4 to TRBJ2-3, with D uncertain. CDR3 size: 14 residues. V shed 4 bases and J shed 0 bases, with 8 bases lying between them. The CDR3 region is CASSSPVSTDTQYF. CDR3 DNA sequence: TGTGCCAGCAGTTCTCCAGTTAGCACAGATACGCAGTATTTT.

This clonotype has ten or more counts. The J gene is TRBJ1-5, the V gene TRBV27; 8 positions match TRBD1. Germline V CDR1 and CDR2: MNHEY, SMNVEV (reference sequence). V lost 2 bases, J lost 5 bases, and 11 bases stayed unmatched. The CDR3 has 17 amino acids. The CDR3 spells CASSLVSSGRGHQPQHF. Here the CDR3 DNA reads TGTGCCAGCAGTTTAGTTTCGTCGGGCAGGGGGCATCAGCCCCAGCATTTT.

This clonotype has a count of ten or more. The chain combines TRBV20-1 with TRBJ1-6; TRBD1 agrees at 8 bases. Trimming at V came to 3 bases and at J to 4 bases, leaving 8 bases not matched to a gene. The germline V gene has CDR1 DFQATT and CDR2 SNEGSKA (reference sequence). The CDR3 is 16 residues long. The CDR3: CSARGGQGLYNSPLHF. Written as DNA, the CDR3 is TGCAGTGCTAGGGGAGGACAGGGCCTTTATAATTCACCCCTCCACTTT.

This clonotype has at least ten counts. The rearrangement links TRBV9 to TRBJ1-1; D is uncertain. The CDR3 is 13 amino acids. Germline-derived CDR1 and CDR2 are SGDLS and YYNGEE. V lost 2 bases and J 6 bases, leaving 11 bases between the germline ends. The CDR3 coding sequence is TGTGCCAGCAGCGTTCTTCTTTCCGCTGAAGCTTTCTTT. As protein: CASSVLLSAEAFF.

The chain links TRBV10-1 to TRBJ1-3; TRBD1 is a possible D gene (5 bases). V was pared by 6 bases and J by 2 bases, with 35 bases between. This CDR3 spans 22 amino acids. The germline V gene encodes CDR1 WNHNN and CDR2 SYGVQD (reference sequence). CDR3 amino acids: CASRGRVTSLGPKGRPGNTIYF. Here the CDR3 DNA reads TGCGCCAGCAGAGGCAGGGTCACCTCGCTCGGTCCCAAGGGTCGTCCTGGAAACACCATATATTTT.

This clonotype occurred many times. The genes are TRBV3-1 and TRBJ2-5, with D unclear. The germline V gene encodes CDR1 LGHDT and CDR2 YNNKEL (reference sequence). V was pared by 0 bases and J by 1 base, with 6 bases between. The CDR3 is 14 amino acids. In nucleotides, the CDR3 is TGTGCCAGCAGCCAAGAACAGCGCCAAGAGACCCAGTACTTC. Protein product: CASSQEQRQETQYF.

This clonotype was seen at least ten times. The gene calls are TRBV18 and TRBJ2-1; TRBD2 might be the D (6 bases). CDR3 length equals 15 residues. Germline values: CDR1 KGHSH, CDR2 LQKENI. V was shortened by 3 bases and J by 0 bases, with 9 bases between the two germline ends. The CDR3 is CASSPGLLSYNEQFF. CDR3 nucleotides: TGTGCCAGCTCACCGGGACTTCTCTCCTACAATGAGCAGTTCTTC.

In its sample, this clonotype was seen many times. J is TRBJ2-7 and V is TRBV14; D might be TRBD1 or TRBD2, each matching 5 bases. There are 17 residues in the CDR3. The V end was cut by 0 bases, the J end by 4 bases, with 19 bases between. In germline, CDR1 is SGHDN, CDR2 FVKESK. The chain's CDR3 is CASSQEFWGPIPYEQYF. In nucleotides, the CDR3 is TGTGCCAGCAGCCAAGAATTTTGGGGACCGATTCCATACGAGCAGTACTTC. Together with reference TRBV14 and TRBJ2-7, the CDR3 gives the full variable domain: EAGVTQFPSHSVIEKGQTVTLRCDPISGHDNLYWYRRVMGKEIKFLLHFVKESKQDESGMPNNRFLAERTGGTYSTLKVQPAELEDSGVYFCASSQEFWGPIPYEQYFGPGTRLTVT.

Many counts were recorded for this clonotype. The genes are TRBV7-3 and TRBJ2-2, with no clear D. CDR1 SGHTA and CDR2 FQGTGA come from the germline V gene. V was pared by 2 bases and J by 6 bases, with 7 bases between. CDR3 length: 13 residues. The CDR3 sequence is CASSLGPAGELFF. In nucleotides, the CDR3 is TGTGCCAGCAGCTTAGGGCCGGCCGGGGAGCTGTTTTTT.

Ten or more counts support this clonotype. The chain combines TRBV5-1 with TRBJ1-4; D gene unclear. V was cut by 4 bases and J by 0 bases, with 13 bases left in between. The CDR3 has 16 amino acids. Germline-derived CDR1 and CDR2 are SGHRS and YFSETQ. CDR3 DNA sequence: TGCGCCAGCAGCCCTAGTACGGCTGCAACTAATGAAAAACTGTTTTTT. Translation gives CASSPSTAATNEKLFF.

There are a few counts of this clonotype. In nucleotides, the CDR3 is TGTGCCACTGGGGCAGGGGGCAACTATGGCTACACCTTC. Its translation is CATGAGGNYGYTF. The chain joins TRBV25-1 to TRBJ1-2, with TRBD1 matching 8 bases. V shed 10 bases, J shed 2 bases, and the junction held 6 bases outside the gene matches. In germline, CDR1 is MGHDK, CDR2 SYGVNS. This CDR3 is 13 amino acids long.

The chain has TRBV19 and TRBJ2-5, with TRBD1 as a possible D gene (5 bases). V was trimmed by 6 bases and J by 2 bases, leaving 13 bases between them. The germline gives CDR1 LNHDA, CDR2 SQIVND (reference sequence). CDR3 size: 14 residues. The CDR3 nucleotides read TGTGCCAGTAGCAGTAACAGGCAACAAGAGACCCAGTACTTC. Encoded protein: CASSSNRQQETQYF. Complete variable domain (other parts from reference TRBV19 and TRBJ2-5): DGGITQSPKYLFRKEGQNVTLSCEQNLNHDAMYWYRQDPGQGLRLIYYSQIVNDFQKGDIAEGYSVSREKKESFPLTVTSAQKNPTAFYLCASSSNRQQETQYFGPGTRLLVL.

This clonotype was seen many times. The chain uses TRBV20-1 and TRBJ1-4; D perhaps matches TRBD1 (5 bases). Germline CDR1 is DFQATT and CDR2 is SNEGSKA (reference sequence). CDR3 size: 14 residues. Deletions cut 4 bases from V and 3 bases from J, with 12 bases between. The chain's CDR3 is CSAIRRGSNEKLFF. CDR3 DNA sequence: TGCAGTGCTATCCGCCGGGGGTCTAATGAAAAACTGTTTTTT.

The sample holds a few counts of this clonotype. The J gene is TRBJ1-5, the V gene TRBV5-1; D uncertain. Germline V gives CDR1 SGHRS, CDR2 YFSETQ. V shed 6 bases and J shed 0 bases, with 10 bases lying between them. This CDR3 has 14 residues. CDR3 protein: CASKTDYSNQPQHF. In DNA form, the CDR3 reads TGCGCCAGCAAAACCGACTATAGCAATCAGCCCCAGCATTTT. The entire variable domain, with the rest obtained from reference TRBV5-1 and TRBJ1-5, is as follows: KAGVTQTPRYLIKTRGQQVTLSCSPISGHRSVSWYQQTPGQGLQFLFEYFSETQRNKGNFPGRFSGRQFSNSRSEMNVSTLELGDSALYLCASKTDYSNQPQHFGDGTRLSIL.

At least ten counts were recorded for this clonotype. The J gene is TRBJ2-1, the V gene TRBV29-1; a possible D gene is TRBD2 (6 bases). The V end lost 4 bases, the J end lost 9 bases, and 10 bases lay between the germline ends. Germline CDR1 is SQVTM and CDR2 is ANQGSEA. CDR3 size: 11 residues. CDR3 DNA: TGCAGCGTTGTGGAGGGATCTGAGCAGTTCTTC. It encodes CSVVEGSEQFF.